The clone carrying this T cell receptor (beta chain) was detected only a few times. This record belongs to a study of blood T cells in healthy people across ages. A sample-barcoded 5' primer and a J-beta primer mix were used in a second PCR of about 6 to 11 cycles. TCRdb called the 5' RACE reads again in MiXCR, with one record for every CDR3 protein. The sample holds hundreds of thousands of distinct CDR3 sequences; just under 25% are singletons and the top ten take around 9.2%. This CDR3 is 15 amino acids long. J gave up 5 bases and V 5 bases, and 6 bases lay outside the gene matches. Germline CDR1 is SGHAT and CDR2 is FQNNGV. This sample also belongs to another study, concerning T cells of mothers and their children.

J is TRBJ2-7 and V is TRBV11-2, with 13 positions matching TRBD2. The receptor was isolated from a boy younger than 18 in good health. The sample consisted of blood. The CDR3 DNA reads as TGTGCCAGCAGCCATGGACTAGCGGGGGATCACGAGCAGTACTTC. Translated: CASSHGLAGDHEQYF.